This paragraph reports one T cell receptor beta chain. In the authors' workflow: Reference gene primers were amplified, and this amplification served to estimate nucleated cell counts. The protocol was immunoSEQ multiplex PCR, while the TCRdb copy is restricted to in-frame clones and leaves out a portion. V and J calls and clone size are as listed in that table; D and trimming were resolved from the DNA. Among about 180,000 clones, approximately 85% were seen once, and the ten largest hold 7.5% to 10%. CDR1 and CDR2 from the germline V gene are MGHRA and YSYEKL. After removal of 0 bases from V and 3 bases from J, the junction contained 4 bases not matched to a gene. CDR3 size: 16 residues. This sample was included in a study of blood T cell repertoires in COVID-19. Study-wide background: Collection of acute and convalescent COVID-19 samples took place in the United States, Italy and Spain. T cells, B-cell-depleted T cells, or PBMCs supplied cDNA or gDNA.

The sequencing sample was made of peripheral blood. This clonotype was sampled from a woman at least 80 years old with acute or convalescent COVID-19. The V call is TRBV4-1, the J call TRBJ1-2, with 10 nucleotides matching TRBD1. CDR3 sequence: CASSQDRGQGYYGYTF. In nucleotides, the CDR3 is TGCGCCAGCAGCCAAGATAGGGGACAGGGGTACTATGGCTACACCTTC.